The 3 T cell receptor beta chains below were found in one sample sequenced in a study of T-cell memory formation after mild COVID-19 listed by TCRdb under 2021. Library creation used 5' RACE. TCRdb shows the sequencer as Illumina NovaSeq 6000. Using fastp trimming at Q25 and MiXCR clonotype assembly, TCRdb reanalyzed the public sequencing data and kept in-frame beta chains. For every CDR3 protein sequence, its rows merge into one entry that carries the most common genes and DNA. The sample profile shows about 200,000 distinct CDR3 sequences; 15% to 20% of them were found once. More than 2% of the sample goes to the ten largest clones. The sample comprised PBMCs or a T cell subset sorted from them (not recorded which). The origin of the receptors is an adult woman who had mild COVID-19 (a few samples of this study predate the infection). The sample titles of this study are shuffled in the database, so cell type and time point are left out; the donor was told from shared clones.

This rearrangement joins TRBV12-3 or TRBV12-4 to TRBJ1-2; 9 bases map to TRBD1. Trimming took 5 bases from V and 5 from J; bases not matched to a gene: 9. The CDR3 runs 15 residues. CDR3 sequence: CASSPGTGPPYGYTF. The CDR3 DNA reads as TGTGCCAGCAGTCCCGGGACAGGGCCCCCTTATGGCTACACCTTC.

The V and J genes are TRBV20-1 and TRBJ1-4; 10 bases map to TRBD1. V lost 3 bases to trimming and J lost 7 bases; unmatched junction nucleotides: 2. This CDR3 has 13 residues. Germline V gene sequence: CDR1 DFQATT, CDR2 SNEGSKA (reference sequence). The DNA of the CDR3 is TGCAGTGCTAGGGACAGGGGGGGTGAAAAACTGTTTTTT. It is translated as CSARDRGGEKLFF.

This clonotype was detected a few times. The chain employs TRBV7-8 and TRBJ2-7; no definite D call. Germline V lookup: CDR1 SGHVS, CDR2 FQNEAQ. The CDR3 has 15 amino acids. The V end lost 2 bases, the J end lost 2 bases, and 13 bases lay between the germline ends. Here the CDR3 reads CASSLMAGPTYEQYF. As DNA, the CDR3 is TGTGCCAGCAGCTTAATGGCAGGTCCTACCTACGAGCAGTACTTC. The variable domain in full, with the rest retrieved from reference TRBV7-8 and TRBJ2-7, is GAGVSQSPRYKVAKRGQDVALRCDPISGHVSLFWYQQALGQGPEFLTYFQNEAQLDKSGLPSDRFFAERPEGSVSTLKIQRTQQEDSAVYLCASSLMAGPTYEQYFGPGTRLTVT.